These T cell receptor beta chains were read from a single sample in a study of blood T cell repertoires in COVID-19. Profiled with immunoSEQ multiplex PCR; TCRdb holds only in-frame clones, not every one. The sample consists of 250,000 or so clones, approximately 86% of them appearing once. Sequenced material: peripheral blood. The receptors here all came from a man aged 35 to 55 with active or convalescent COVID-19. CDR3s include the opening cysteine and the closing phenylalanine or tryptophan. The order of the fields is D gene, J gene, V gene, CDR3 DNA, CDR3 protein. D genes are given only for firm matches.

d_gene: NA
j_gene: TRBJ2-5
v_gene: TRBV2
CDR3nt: TGTGCCTGCCGGCGGGGCTCCATCGAAGAGACCCAGTACTTC
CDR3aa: CACRRGSIEETQYF

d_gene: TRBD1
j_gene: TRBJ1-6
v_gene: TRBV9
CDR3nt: TGTGCCAGCAGCGTTTCAGGGGGATCAAATTCACCCCTCCACTTT
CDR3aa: CASSVSGGSNSPLHF

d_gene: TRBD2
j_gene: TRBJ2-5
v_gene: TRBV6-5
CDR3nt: TGTGCCAGCAGCCTTATAGCGGGGGGGCCCGAGACCCAGTACTTC
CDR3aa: CASSLIAGGPETQYF

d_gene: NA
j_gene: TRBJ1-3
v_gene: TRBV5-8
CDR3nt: TGTGCCAGCAGCCCCGAGGGGAGGCGAAACACCATATATTTT
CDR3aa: CASSPEGRRNTIYF

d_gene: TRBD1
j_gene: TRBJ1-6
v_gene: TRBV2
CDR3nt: TGTGCCAGCAGCCCGGGGACAGGGGGCGACCGGCTTAATTCACCCCTCCACTTT
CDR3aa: CASSPGTGGDRLNSPLHF

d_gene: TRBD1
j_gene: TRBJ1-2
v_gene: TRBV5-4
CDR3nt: TGTGCCAGCAGCTTCTTGAACGACAGGGGGCTTGGCTACACCTTC
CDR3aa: CASSFLNDRGLGYTF

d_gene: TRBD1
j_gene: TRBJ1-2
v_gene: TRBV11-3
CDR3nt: TGTGCCAGCAGCCCGACAGGGGGCTATGGCTACACCTTC
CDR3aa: CASSPTGGYGYTF

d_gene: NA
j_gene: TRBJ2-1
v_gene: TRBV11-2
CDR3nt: TGTGCCAGCACCCCTGAATTGGGGCCTGAGCAGTTCTTC
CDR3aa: CASTPELGPEQFF

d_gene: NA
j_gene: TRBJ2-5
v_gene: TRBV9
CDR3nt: TGTGCCAGCAGCGTCCACAGGGTGGGGGAGACCCAGTACTTC
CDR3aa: CASSVHRVGETQYF

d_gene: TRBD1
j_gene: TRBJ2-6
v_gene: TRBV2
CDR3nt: TGTGCCTCCCCGCCGGGACAGGGAACCACTGGGGCCAACGTCCTGACTTTC
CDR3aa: CASPPGQGTTGANVLTF

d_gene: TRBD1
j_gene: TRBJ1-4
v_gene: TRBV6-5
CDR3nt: TGTGCCAGCAGTTACGGGACAGGGGGTTTCGGTGAAAAACTGTTTTTT
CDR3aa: CASSYGTGGFGEKLFF

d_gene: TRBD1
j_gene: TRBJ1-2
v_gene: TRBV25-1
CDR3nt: TGTGCCAGCGTGGACAGGGGGCTCGGCTACACCTTC
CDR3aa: CASVDRGLGYTF

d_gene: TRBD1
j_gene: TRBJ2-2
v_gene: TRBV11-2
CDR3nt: TGTGCCAGCAGCCTGGGACAGGGTTTCACCGGGGAGCTGTTTTTT
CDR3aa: CASSLGQGFTGELFF

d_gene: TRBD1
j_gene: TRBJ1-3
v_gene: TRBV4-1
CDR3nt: TGCGCCAGCAGCCAGCCGGGACAGGGGGAAAGAAACACCATATATTTT
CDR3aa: CASSQPGQGERNTIYF

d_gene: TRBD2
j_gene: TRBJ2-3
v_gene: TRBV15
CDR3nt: TGTGCCACCAGCAGGAACAGCGGGGGAGATACGCAGTATTTT
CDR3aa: CATSRNSGGDTQYF

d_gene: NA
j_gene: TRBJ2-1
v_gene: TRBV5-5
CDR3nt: TGTGCCAGCAGCCCCCCCAAGGGGGGGACTGAGCAGTTCTTC
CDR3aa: CASSPPKGGTEQFF

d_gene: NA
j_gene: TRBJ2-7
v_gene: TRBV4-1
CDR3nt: TGCGCCAGCAGCCAAGGGGACTCCATCTACGAGCAGTACTTC
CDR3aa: CASSQGDSIYEQYF

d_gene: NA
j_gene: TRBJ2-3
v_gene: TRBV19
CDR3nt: TGTGCCAGTAGTACCATCGGAGATACGCAGTATTTT
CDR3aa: CASSTIGDTQYF

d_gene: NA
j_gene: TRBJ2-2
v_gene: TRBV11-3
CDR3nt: TGTGCCAGCAGAGGAGGAAACACCGGGGAGCTGTTTTTT
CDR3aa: CASRGGNTGELFF